Following are 11 T cell receptor beta chains from one sample sequenced in a study of T cells after yellow fever vaccination. Via MiXCR, TCRdb re-called the 5' RACE reads, giving one row per CDR3 protein. The repertoire holds hundreds of thousands of distinct CDR3 sequences, with just over 20% as singletons. Sequenced here: PBMCs, sampled roughly 20 days after the first yellow fever vaccination. The receptor set was obtained from a man aged 18 to 30 who received the YFV17D yellow fever vaccine.

A single count supports this clonotype. The V and J genes are TRBV14 and TRBJ2-7, with D maybe TRBD2 (5 bases). The germline V and J ends were trimmed by 4 bases and 4 bases, with 17 bases remaining between them. CDR3 size: 15 residues. Per the germline V gene, CDR1 is SGHDN and CDR2 is FVKESK. The CDR3 DNA is TGTGCCAGCAGCCTTGCGGCGGTACTAGAGTACGAGCAGTACGTC. Translated: CASSLAAVLEYEQYV.

The chain combines TRBV4-2 with TRBJ1-4; 11 nucleotides align to TRBD1. Germline CDR1 and CDR2: LGHNA and YNFKEQ. The V segment lost 1 base and the J segment 6 bases; nucleotides outside the gene matches: 1. The CDR3 covers 15 residues. The CDR3 region is CASSQGDRGDEKLFF. The CDR3 DNA is TGTGCCAGCAGCCAAGGGGACAGGGGGGATGAAAAACTGTTTTTT.

This clonotype was detected a few times. CDR3 sequence reads: CASSGSVGQETQYF. CDR3 bases: TGTGCCAGCAGCGGATCGGTGGGGCAAGAGACCCAGTACTTC. This chain connects TRBV7-2 to TRBJ2-5, with D hard to call. The CDR3 extends over 14 amino acids. Per the germline V gene, CDR1 is SGHTA and CDR2 is FQGNSA. Trimming stripped 5 bases from V and 2 bases from J, with 12 bases between.

This clonotype has a handful of counts. The gene calls are TRBV5-1 and TRBJ2-2; D ambiguous. CDR1 and CDR2 (germline): SGHRS, YFSETQ. V was trimmed by 4 bases and J by 3 bases, leaving 13 bases between them. The CDR3 covers 15 residues. CDR3 in amino acids: CASSPGQSYTGELFF. The CDR3 DNA sequence: TGCGCCAGCAGCCCGGGCCAGTCCTACACCGGGGAGCTGTTTTTT.

The CDR3 is CASTDTPYQPQHF. The CDR3 DNA sequence: TGTGCCAGTACCGATACCCCATATCAGCCCCAGCATTTT. The chain couples TRBV12-3 or TRBV12-4 to TRBJ1-5; D is undetermined. The CDR3 covers 13 residues. The V end was cut by 9 bases, the J end by 5 bases, with 14 bases between.

The chain combines TRBV10-3 with TRBJ1-2; D remains unclear. This CDR3 has 14 amino acids. V was cut by 0 bases and J by 0 bases, with 5 bases left in between. Germline V lookup: CDR1 ENHRY, CDR2 SYGVKD. CDR3 amino acids: CAISESTSNYGYTF. In DNA form, the CDR3 reads TGTGCCATCAGTGAGTCCACATCTAACTATGGCTACACCTTC.

This clonotype was found once. This chain links TRBV24-1 with TRBJ1-1; TRBD1 is a possible D gene (5 bases). Germline lookup yields CDR1 KGHDR and CDR2 SFDVKD. Trimming pared 9 bases from V and 3 bases from J, leaving 7 bases between. The CDR3 is 11 residues long. Written as DNA, the CDR3 is TGTGCCACCCGCAGGGACACTGAAGCTTTCTTT. Amino acid sequence: CATRRDTEAFF.

This chain links TRBV5-1 with TRBJ1-1, with D possibly TRBD1 on 5 matching bases. V was clipped by 1 base and J by 0 bases, with 16 bases between them. There are 17 residues in the CDR3. Germline V gene data show CDR1 as SGHRS and CDR2 as YFSETQ. This CDR3 reads CASSLRGVGSMNTEAFF. Written as DNA, the CDR3 is TGCGCCAGCAGCTTGAGAGGGGTGGGGAGCATGAACACTGAAGCTTTCTTT.

The chain has TRBV5-5 and TRBJ1-2; D remains unclear. The CDR3 has 12 residues. V lost 2 bases, J lost 8 bases, and 10 bases lay in between. In germline, CDR1 is SGHKS, CDR2 YYEKEE (reference sequence). CDR3 bases: TGTGCCAGCAGCTTACTGGGGAGGGGCTACACCTTC. This translates into CASSLLGRGYTF.

This clonotype occurred many times. The chain has TRBV10-3 and TRBJ2-7, with D unclear. Germline CDR1 ENHRY, CDR2 SYGVKD. This CDR3 has 14 residues. Trimming left V 6 bases short and J 5 bases short, with 17 bases between. CDR3 DNA sequence: TGTGCCATCAGCTATTCCCTCGATTGGGACGAGCAGTACTTC. As protein: CAISYSLDWDEQYF.

This clonotype was seen many times. The chain has TRBV7-9 and TRBJ1-3; 7 positions agree with TRBD1. Germline V gene sequence: CDR1 SEHNR, CDR2 FQNEAQ (reference sequence). J lost 0 bases, V lost 3 bases, and 5 bases had no gene match. There are 16 residues in the CDR3. The CDR3 reads CASSFQGGRSGNTIYF. The CDR3 coding sequence is TGTGCCAGCAGCTTCCAGGGGGGACGCTCTGGAAACACCATATATTTT.